This TCR beta chain was sequenced in a study of blood T cell repertoires in COVID-19. As handled by the study authors: Counts of nucleated cells, estimated from reference gene primer amplification, were obtained. Some clones are missing from TCRdb's copy, which holds only in-frame ones; the method was immunoSEQ multiplex PCR. For V, J and clone size, that table is used; D and trimming come from the DNA. The table shows about 210,000 clones, with around 80% occurring only once. The CDR3 is 16 amino acids. V dropped 3 bases and J dropped 0 bases, with 13 bases sitting between them. From germline, CDR1 is SGHKS and CDR2 YYEKEE (reference sequence). This clone came up once.

The rearrangement links TRBV5-5 to TRBJ1-5, with D possibly matching TRBD1 (6 bases). The sample consisted of peripheral blood. This receptor was taken from a woman aged 70-85 years with acute or convalescent COVID-19. CDR3 nucleotides: TGTGCCAGCAGCTGGGGGCCCTCCTATAGCAATCAGCCCCAGCATTTT. Protein sequence: CASSWGPSYSNQPQHF.